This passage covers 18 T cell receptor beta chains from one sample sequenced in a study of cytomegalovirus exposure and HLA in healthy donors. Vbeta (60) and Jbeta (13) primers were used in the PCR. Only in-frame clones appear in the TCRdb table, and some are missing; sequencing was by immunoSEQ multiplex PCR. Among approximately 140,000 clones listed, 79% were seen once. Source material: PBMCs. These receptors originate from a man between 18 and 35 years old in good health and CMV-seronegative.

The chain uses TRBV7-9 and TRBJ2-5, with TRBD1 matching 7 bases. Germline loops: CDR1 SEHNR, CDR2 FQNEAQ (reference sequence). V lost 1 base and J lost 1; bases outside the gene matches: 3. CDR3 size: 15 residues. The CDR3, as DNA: TGTGCCAGCAGCTTAGGAGGGACAGTCCAAGAGACCCAGTACTTC. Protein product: CASSLGGTVQETQYF.

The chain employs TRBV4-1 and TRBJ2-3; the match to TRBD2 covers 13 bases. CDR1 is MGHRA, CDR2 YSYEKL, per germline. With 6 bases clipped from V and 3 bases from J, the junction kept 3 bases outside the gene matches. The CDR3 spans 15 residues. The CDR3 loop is CASSQTSGGTDTQYF. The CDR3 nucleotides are TGCGCCAGCAGTCAGACTAGCGGGGGGACAGATACGCAGTATTTT.

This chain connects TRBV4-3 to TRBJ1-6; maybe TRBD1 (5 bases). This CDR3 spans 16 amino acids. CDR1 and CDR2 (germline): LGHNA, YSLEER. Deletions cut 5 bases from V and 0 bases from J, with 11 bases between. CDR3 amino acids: CASSMRQSSYNSPLHF. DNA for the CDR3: TGCGCCAGCAGCATGCGACAGAGCTCCTATAATTCACCCCTCCACTTT.

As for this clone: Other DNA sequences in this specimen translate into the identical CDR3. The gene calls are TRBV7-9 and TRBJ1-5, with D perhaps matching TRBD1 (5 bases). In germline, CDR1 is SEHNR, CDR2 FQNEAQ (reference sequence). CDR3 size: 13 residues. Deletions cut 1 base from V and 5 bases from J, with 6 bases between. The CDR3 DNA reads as TGTGCCAGCAGCTTAGGGGGGGATCAGCCCCAGCATTTT. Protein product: CASSLGGDQPQHF. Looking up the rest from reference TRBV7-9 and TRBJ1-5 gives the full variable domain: DTGVSQNPRHKITKRGQNVTFRCDPISEHNRLYWYRQTLGQGPEFLTYFQNEAQLEKSRLLSDRFSAERPKGSFSTLEIQRTEQGDSAMYLCASSLGGDQPQHFGDGTRLSIL.

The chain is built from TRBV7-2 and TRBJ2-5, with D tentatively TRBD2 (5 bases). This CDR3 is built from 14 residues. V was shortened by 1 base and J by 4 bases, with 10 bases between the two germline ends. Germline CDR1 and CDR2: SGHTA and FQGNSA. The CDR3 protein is CASSLVVATETQYF. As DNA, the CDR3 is TGTGCCAGCAGCTTAGTAGTAGCGACAGAGACCCAGTACTTC.

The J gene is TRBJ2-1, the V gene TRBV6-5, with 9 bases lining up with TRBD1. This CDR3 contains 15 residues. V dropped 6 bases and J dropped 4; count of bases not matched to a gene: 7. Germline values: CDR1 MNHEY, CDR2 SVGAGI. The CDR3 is CASSIDRGRYNEQFF. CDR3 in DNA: TGTGCCAGCAGCATAGACAGGGGGAGGTACAATGAGCAGTTCTTC.

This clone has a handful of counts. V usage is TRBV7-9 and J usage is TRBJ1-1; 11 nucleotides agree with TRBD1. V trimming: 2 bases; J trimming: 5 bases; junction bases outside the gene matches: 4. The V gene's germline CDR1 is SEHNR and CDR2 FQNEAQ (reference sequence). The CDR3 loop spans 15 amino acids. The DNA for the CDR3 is TGTGCCAGCAGCTTATATGGGACAGGGGGAACTGAAGCTTTCTTT. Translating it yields CASSLYGTGGTEAFF.

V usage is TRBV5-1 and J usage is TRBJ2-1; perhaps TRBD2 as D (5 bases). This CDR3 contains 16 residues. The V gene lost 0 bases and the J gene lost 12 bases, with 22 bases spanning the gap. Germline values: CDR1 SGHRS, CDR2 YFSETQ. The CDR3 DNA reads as TGCGCCAGCAGCTTGGAGGGCTTTGGACTCACCAAAAGGCAGTTCTTC. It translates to CASSLEGFGLTKRQFF.

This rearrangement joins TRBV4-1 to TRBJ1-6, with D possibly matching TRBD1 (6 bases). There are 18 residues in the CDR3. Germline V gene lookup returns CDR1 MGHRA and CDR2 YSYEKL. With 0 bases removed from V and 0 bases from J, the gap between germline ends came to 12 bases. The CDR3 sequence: CASSQDLGQSSYNSPLHF. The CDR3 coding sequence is TGCGCCAGCAGCCAAGATCTAGGACAGAGCTCCTATAATTCACCCCTCCACTTT.

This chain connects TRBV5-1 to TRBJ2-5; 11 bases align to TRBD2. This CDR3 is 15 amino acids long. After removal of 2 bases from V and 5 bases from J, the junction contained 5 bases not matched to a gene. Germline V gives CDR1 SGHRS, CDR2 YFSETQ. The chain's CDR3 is CASSLGTSGGETQYF. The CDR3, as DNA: TGCGCCAGCAGCTTAGGGACTAGCGGCGGGGAGACCCAGTACTTC.

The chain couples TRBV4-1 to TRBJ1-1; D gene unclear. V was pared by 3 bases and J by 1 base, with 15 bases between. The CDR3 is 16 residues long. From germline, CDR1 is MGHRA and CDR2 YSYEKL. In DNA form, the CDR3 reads TGCGCCAGCAGCCACACTCACGATCTTGAGAACACTGAAGCTTTCTTT. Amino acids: CASSHTHDLENTEAFF.

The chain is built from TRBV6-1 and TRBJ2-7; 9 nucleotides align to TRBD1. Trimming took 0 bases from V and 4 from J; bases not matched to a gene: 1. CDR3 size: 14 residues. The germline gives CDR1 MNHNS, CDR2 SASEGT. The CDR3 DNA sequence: TGTGCCAGCAGTGAAGCGGGACAGGGATACGAGCAGTACTTC. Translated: CASSEAGQGYEQYF.

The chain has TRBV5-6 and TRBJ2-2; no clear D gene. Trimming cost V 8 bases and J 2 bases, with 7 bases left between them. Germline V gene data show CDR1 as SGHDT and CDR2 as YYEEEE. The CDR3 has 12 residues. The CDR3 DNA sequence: TGTGCCAGTAACAGCAACACCGGGGAGCTGTTTTTT. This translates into CASNSNTGELFF.

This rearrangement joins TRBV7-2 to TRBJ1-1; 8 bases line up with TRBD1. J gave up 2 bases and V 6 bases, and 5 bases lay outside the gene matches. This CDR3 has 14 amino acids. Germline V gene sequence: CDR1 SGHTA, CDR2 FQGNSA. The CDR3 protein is CASRKQGGNTEAFF. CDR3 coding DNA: TGTGCCAGCAGAAAACAGGGGGGTAACACTGAAGCTTTCTTT.

CDR3 bases: TGTGCCAGTAGTATAGATTCAAGGACAGGGGACACCGGGGAGCTGTTTTTT. This encodes CASSIDSRTGDTGELFF. The V and J genes are TRBV19 and TRBJ2-2; 9 bases match TRBD1. V shed 0 bases and J 3 bases; nucleotides not matched to a gene: 5. Germline V gene lookup returns CDR1 LNHDA and CDR2 SQIVND (reference sequence). There are 17 residues in the CDR3. The complete variable domain, with remaining parts taken from reference TRBV19 and TRBJ2-2, reads DGGITQSPKYLFRKEGQNVTLSCEQNLNHDAMYWYRQDPGQGLRLIYYSQIVNDFQKGDIAEGYSVSREKKESFPLTVTSAQKNPTAFYLCASSIDSRTGDTGELFFGEGSRLTVL.

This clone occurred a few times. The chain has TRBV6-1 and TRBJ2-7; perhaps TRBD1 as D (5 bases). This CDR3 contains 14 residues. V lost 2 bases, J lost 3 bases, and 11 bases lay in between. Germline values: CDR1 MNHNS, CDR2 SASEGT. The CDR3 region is CASSERARDYEQYF. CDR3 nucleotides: TGTGCCAGCAGTGAAAGGGCCAGGGACTACGAGCAGTACTTC.

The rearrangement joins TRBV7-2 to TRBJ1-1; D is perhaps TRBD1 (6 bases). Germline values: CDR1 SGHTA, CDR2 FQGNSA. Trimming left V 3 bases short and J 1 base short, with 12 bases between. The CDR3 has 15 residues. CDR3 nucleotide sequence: TGTGCCAGCAGCTTGGGGGGGGCTTCGAACACTGAAGCTTTCTTT. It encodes CASSLGGASNTEAFF.

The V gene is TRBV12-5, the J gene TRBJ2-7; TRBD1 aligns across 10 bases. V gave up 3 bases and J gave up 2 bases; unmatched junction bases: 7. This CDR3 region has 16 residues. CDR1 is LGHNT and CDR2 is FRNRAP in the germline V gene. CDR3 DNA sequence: TGTGCTAGTGGTTTCGGGACAGGGGTGTCTACCTACGAGCAGTACTTC. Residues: CASGFGTGVSTYEQYF.